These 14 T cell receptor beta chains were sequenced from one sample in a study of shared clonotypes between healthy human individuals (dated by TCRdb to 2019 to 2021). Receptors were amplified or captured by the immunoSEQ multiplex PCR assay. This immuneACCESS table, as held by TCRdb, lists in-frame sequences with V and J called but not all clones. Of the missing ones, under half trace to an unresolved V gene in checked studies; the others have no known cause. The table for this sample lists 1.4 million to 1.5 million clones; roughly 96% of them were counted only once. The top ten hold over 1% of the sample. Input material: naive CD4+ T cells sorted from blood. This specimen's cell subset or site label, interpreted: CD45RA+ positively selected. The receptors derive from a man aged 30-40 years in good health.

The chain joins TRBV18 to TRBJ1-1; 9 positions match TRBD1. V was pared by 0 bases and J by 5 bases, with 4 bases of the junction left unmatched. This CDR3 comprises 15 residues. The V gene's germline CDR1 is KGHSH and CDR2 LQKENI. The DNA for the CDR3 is TGTGCCAGCTCACCACCGACGGGACAGGGAACTGAAGCTTTCTTT. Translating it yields CASSPPTGQGTEAFF.

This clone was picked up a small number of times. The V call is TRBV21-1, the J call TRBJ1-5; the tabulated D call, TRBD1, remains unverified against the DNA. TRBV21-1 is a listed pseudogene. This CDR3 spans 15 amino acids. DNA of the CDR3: TGTGCCAGCAGGGCTTTGCAAAGTAGCAATCAGCCCCAGCATTTT. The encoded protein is CASRALQSSNQPQHF.

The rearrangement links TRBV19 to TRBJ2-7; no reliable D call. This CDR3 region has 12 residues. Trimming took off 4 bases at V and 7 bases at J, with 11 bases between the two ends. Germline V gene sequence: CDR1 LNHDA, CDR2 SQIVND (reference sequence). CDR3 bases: TGTGCCAGTAGTAATCGCGGTGGGGAGCAGTACTTC. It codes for CASSNRGGEQYF. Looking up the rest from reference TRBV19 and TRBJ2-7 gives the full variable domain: DGGITQSPKYLFRKEGQNVTLSCEQNLNHDAMYWYRQDPGQGLRLIYYSQIVNDFQKGDIAEGYSVSREKKESFPLTVTSAQKNPTAFYLCASSNRGGEQYFGPGTRLTVT.

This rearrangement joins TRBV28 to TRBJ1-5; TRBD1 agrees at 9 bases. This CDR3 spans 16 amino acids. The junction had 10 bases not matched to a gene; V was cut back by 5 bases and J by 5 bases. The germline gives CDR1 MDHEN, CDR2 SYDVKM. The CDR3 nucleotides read TGTGCCAGCAGTCCACCTCGACAGGGGGGATATCAGCCCCAGCATTTT. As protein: CASSPPRQGGYQPQHF.

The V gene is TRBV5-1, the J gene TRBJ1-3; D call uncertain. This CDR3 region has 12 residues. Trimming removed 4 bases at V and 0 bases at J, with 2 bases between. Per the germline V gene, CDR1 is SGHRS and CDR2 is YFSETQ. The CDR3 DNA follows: TGCGCCAGCAGCACCTCTGGAAACACCATATATTTT. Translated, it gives CASSTSGNTIYF.

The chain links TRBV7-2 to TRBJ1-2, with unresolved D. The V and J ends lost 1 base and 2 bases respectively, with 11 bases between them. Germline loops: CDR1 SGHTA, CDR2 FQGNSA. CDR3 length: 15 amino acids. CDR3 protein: CASSLDRRQNYGYTF. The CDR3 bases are TGTGCCAGCAGCTTAGATCGGCGGCAGAACTATGGCTACACCTTC.

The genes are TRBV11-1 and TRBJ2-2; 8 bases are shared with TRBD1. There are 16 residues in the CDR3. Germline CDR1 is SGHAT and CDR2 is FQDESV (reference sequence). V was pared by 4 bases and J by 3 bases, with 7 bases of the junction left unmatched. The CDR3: CASSSRQGSDTGELFF. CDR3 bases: TGTGCCAGCAGCTCCCGACAGGGGTCGGACACCGGGGAGCTGTTTTTT.

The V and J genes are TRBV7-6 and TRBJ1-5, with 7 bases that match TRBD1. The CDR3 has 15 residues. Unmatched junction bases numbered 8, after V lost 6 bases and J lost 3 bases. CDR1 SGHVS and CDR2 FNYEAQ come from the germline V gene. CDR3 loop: CASSLAGTDNQPQHF. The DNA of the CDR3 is TGTGCCAGCAGTCTTGCCGGGACAGACAATCAGCCCCAGCATTTT. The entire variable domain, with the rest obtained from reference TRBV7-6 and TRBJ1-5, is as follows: GAGVSQSPRYKVTKRGQDVALRCDPISGHVSLYWYRQALGQGPEFLTYFNYEAQQDKSGLPNDRFSAERPEGSISTLTIQRTEQRDSAMYRCASSLAGTDNQPQHFGDGTRLSIL.

The DNA of the CDR3 is TGTGCCAGCAGCTTAGGACTAGGAGCTTACGAGCAGTACTTC. It specifies CASSLGLGAYEQYF. J is TRBJ2-7 and V is TRBV7-9; maybe TRBD2 (6 bases). CDR3 length: 14 amino acids. CDR1 and CDR2 (germline): SEHNR, FQNEAQ (reference sequence). The germline V and J ends were trimmed by 1 base and 4 bases, with 11 bases remaining between them.

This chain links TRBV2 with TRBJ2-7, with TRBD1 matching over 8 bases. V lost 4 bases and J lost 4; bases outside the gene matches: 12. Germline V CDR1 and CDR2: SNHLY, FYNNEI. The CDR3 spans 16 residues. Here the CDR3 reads CASSGGRTGILYEQYF. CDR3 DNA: TGTGCCAGCAGTGGGGGGCGGACAGGGATCTTATACGAGCAGTACTTC. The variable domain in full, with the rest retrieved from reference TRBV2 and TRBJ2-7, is EPEVTQTPSHQVTQMGQEVILRCVPISNHLYFYWYRQILGQKVEFLVSFYNNEISEKSEIFDDQFSVERPDGSNFTLKIRSTKLEDSAMYFCASSGGRTGILYEQYFGPGTRLTVT.

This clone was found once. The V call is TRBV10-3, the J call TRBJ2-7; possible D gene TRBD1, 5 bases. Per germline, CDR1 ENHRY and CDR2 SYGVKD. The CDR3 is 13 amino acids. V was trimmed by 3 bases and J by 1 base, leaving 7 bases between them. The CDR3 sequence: CAISDRVSYEQYF. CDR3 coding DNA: TGTGCCATCAGTGACAGGGTGTCCTACGAGCAGTACTTC.

The CDR3 coding sequence is TGCGCCAGCAGCCAAGATTGGTGGACTAGTGACGGGTACGAGCAGTACTTC. Translating it yields CASSQDWWTSDGYEQYF. This rearrangement joins TRBV4-1 to TRBJ2-7, with 7 bases matching TRBD2. With 0 bases clipped from V and 4 bases from J, the junction kept 12 bases outside the gene matches. The V gene's germline CDR1 is MGHRA and CDR2 YSYEKL. This CDR3 has 17 amino acids.

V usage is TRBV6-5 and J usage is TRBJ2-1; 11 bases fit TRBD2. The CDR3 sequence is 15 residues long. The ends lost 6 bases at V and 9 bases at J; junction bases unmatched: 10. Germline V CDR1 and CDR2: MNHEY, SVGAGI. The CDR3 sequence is CASRKLAGGPGEQFF. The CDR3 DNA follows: TGTGCCAGCAGGAAATTAGCGGGAGGGCCTGGTGAGCAGTTCTTC.

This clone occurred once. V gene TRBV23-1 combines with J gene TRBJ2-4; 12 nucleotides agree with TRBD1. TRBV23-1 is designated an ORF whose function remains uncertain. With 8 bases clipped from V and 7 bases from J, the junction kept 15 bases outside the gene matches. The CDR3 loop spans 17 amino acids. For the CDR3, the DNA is TGCGCCAGCTCCCGGGACAGGGGGCGCGACCCATGGAACATTCAGTACTTC. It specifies CASSRDRGRDPWNIQYF.